The clone carrying this T cell receptor (beta chain) was seen ten or more times. V was pared by 3 bases and J by 0 bases, with 15 bases between. CDR3 length: 17 residues. CDR1 is LGHDT and CDR2 is YNNKEL in the germline V gene (reference sequence). Preparing the TCRbeta library involved the use of unique molecular identifiers. From the PCR reads, TCRdb called clonotypes with MiXCR, one entry per CDR3 protein. The profile shows more than 400,000 distinct CDR3 sequences, 10% to 12% of them singletons. This entry belongs to a study of T-cell reconstitution after alpha-beta-depleted transplantation in children.

Sample: PBMCs, mostly from graft donor cells, taken 180 days after TCRalphabeta/CD19-depleted stem cell transplant. The V and J genes are TRBV3-1 and TRBJ2-4; D is perhaps TRBD2 (6 bases). The source of this sequence is a female patient aged 2 to 10 who had a stem cell transplant for aplastic anemia, so the T cells may come from the graft donor. The CDR3 reads CASSQRGPGLAKNIQYF. Written as DNA, the CDR3 is TGTGCCAGCAGCCAGCGGGGTCCGGGTCTAGCCAAAAACATTCAGTACTTC. Full variable domain (missing parts from reference TRBV3-1 and TRBJ2-4): DTAVSQTPKYLVTQMGNDKSIKCEQNLGHDTMYWYKQDSKKFLKIMFSYNNKELIINETVPNRFSPKSPDKAHLNLHINSLELGDSAVYFCASSQRGPGLAKNIQYFGAGTRLSVL.